These T cell receptor beta chains were read from a single sample in a study of glioma-infiltrating T cells after dendritic cell vaccination. Profiling relied on immunoSEQ multiplex PCR, and the TCRdb table lists in-frame clones only, not all of them. The repertoire holds roughly 83,000 clones, with just over 85% as singletons. The material was blood, obtained before dendritic cell vaccination. These receptors came from a human donor with glioblastoma. Both conserved end residues are part of each CDR3. The D gene is left open where the match is weak. Clone size is stated in some rows and not others, as once, few, many or a class when expanded.

>15|.|TRBJ1-1|.|TRBV25-1
TGTGCCAGCAGTGAGGGGACACCGTGGAACACTGAAGCTTTCTTT
CASSEGTPWNTEAFF
>15|.|TRBJ2-7|.|TRBV15
TGTGCCACCAGCAGAGATTCTCGGGACACCTACGAGCAGTACTTC
CATSRDSRDTYEQYF
>17|TRBD2|TRBJ2-3|.|TRBV4-2
TGTGCCAGCAGCCAACTAGCGGGAGGGCCTGAAACAGATACGCAGTATTTT
CASSQLAGGPETDTQYF
>15|.|TRBJ2-1|.|TRBV15
TGTGCCACCAGCGTAAGGAACCCTAGGTTCAATGAGCAGTTCTTC
CATSVRNPRFNEQFF
>17|.|TRBJ1-2|.|TRBV13
TGTGCCAGCAGCCCGCTACTTCCGGGGGATCGAAACTATGGCTACACCTTC
CASSPLLPGDRNYGYTF
>14|TRBD1|TRBJ1-2|.|TRBV19
TGTGCCAGTACCTGGGACAGGGGGAACTATGGCTACACCTTC
CASTWDRGNYGYTF
>13|.|TRBJ1-1|.|TRBV11-3
TGTGCCAGCAGCCAGGGCTCGCAGACTGAAGCTTTCTTT
CASSQGSQTEAFF
>15|.|TRBJ1-5|.|TRBV14
TGTGCCAGCAGCCAGTCTTCAGGGCTCAATCAGCCCCAGCATTTT
CASSQSSGLNQPQHF
>14|.|TRBJ1-1|.|TRBV15
TGTGCCACCAGCGTCCTAGGGGGAAGTGCTGAAGCTTTCTTT
CATSVLGGSAEAFF
>15|.|TRBJ1-3|.|TRBV5-1
TGCGCCAGCAGCTTGGAAGCGGGGTCCGGAAACACCATATATTTT
CASSLEAGSGNTIYF
>15|.|TRBJ2-1|.|TRBV5-1
TGCGCCAGCAGCCAAAATGGGGGCTCTTACAATGAGCAGTTCTTC
CASSQNGGSYNEQFF
>14|TRBD1|TRBJ2-7|few|TRBV19
TGTGCCAGTGGCAGGACAGGCGCTAGAGGGGAGCAGTACTTC
CASGRTGARGEQYF
>13|.|TRBJ2-7|.|TRBV11-1
TGTGCCAGCAGCCCAGGACAGAGCTACGAGCAGTACTTC
CASSPGQSYEQYF
>15|.|TRBJ2-7|.|TRBV4-3
TGCGCCAGCAGCCAAGATCCGGGGGTCTCCTACGAGCAGTACTTC
CASSQDPGVSYEQYF
>14|TRBD1|TRBJ2-7|.|TRBV6-4
TGTGCCAGCAGTGTTACGACAGGGAGCGCCGAGCAGTACTTC
CASSVTTGSAEQYF
>16|.|TRBJ1-3|.|TRBV15
TGTGCCACCATCTACAAGGGTTACAGGGCTGGAAACACCATATATTTT
CATIYKGYRAGNTIYF
>14|.|TRBJ2-5|once|TRBV6-5
TGTGCCAGCAGTTACCCGGGACAACCCCGGGCCCAGTACTTC
CASSYPGQPRAQYF
>15|TRBD1|TRBJ1-6|.|TRBV27
TGTGCCAGCAGTTTGACAGGGGCCGGTAATTCACCCCTCCACTTT
CASSLTGAGNSPLHF
>16|TRBD2|TRBJ2-1|many|TRBV11-2
TGTGCCAGCAGCTTGCACCCCGGGACTAGCGGGGGGGGTGAGTTCTTC
CASSLHPGTSGGGEFF
>14|TRBD1|TRBJ1-6|.|TRBV6-1
TGTGCCAGCAGTGATGGGACAGGGTTAAAGCCCCTCCACTTT
CASSDGTGLKPLHF
>15|.|TRBJ2-7|.|TRBV5-1
TGCGCCAGCAGCTTGGGATTACAACCCTCCTACGAGCAGTACTTC
CASSLGLQPSYEQYF
>16|.|TRBJ2-7|.|TRBV11-2
TGTGCCAGCAGCTTAGTAGGACAGAGGAGCTCCTACGAGCAGTACTTC
CASSLVGQRSSYEQYF
>14|.|TRBJ1-1|.|TRBV2
TGTGCCAGCAGTGTATTAGAGAAGAACACTGAAGCTTTCTTT
CASSVLEKNTEAFF
>15|TRBD1|TRBJ2-5|.|TRBV15
TGTGCCACCAGCCTACAGGGGGGATTCCAAGAGACCCAGTACTTC
CATSLQGGFQETQYF
>15|TRBD2|TRBJ2-1|.|TRBV5-1
TGCGCCAGCAGACTATCTAGCGGAGAATACAATGAGCAGTTCTTC
CASRLSSGEYNEQFF
>13|.|TRBJ1-5|.|TRBV6-5
TGTGCCAGCAGTTACGGGGGGGGTCAGCCCCAGCATTTT
CASSYGGGQPQHF
>16|.|TRBJ2-2|.|TRBV6-6
TGTGCCAGCAGTTACTGGAGGGCAGGGGGATCTGGGGAGCTGTTTTTT
CASSYWRAGGSGELFF
>15|.|TRBJ2-1|.|TRBV11-3
TGTGCCAGCAGCCCCAGTAACCGGGGAATTTATGAGCAGTTCTTC
CASSPSNRGIYEQFF
>14|.|TRBJ2-5|.|TRBV19
TGTGCCAGTAGTAATGGAGGGGACCAAGAGACCCAGTACTTC
CASSNGGDQETQYF
>16|.|TRBJ2-7|.|TRBV29-1
TGCAGCGTTGAAAGTGAATCGGTAACGCAGGGCGGCGAGCAGTACTTC
CSVESESVTQGGEQYF
>16|TRBD2|TRBJ2-7|.|TRBV28
TGTGCCAGCAGTTTGGGGGGGGGTTTCGAGCCCTACGAGCAGTACTTC
CASSLGGGFEPYEQYF
>14|.|TRBJ2-1|.|TRBV6-5
TGTGCCAGCAGTTCCCCCCACATGACAAGGGAGCAGTTCTTC
CASSSPHMTREQFF
>14|.|TRBJ2-2|.|TRBV5-6
TGTGCCAGCAGCCTGGGAGGGAACACCGGGGAGCTGTTTTTT
CASSLGGNTGELFF
>19|TRBD2|TRBJ2-1|.|TRBV19
TGTGCCAGTAGTATAGCGGGGACTAGCGGGGGGAATTTATACAATGAGCAGTTCTTC
CASSIAGTSGGNLYNEQFF
>17|.|TRBJ2-1|.|TRBV13
TGTGCCAGCAGCTCCCGACTCAGCGGAAATACATACAATGAGCAGTTCTTC
CASSSRLSGNTYNEQFF
>15|TRBD1|TRBJ1-3|.|TRBV7-8
TGTGCCAGCAGCTCTTGGGGACAGGGAGGAAACACCATATATTTT
CASSSWGQGGNTIYF
>13|TRBD1|TRBJ2-1|.|TRBV7-3
TGTGCCAGCAGCTTAGGACAGGGGAATGAGCAGTTCTTC
CASSLGQGNEQFF
>19|TRBD2|TRBJ2-2|.|TRBV9
TGTGCCAGCAGCGGCACGGGACTAGCGGGTGGAACGAACACCGGGGAGCTGTTTTTT
CASSGTGLAGGTNTGELFF
>14|TRBD1|TRBJ2-1|.|TRBV18
TGTGCCAGCTCAACGACAGGGTGGTACAATGAGCAGTTCTTC
CASSTTGWYNEQFF
>15|.|TRBJ1-5|.|TRBV6-5
TGTGCCAGCATGAGGGGGGGTGTAAGCAATCAGCCCCAGCATTTT
CASMRGGVSNQPQHF
>17|TRBD1|TRBJ1-2|.|TRBV7-2
TGTGCCAGCAGCTTAGACATTACGGTCAGGGGGCTACGTGGCTACACCTTC
CASSLDITVRGLRGYTF
>10|.|TRBJ1-1|.|TRBV28
TGTGCCAGCAGTTCGTATGAAGCTTTCTTT
CASSSYEAFF
>12|.|TRBJ2-7|few|TRBV5-6
TGTGCCAGCAGCTGGCGGGCAGCCGAGCAGTACTTC
CASSWRAAEQYF
>14|.|TRBJ2-5|.|TRBV7-7
TGTGCCAGCAGCCCCACCGGGACTCAAGAGACCCAGTACTTC
CASSPTGTQETQYF
>15|.|TRBJ1-2|.|TRBV28
TGTGCCAGCAGGCCCGTCGTAGGGGCTGGCTATGGCTACACCTTC
CASRPVVGAGYGYTF
>17|TRBD2|TRBJ2-3|.|TRBV9
TGTGCCAGCAGCGTAGGAGGGACTAGCTTGTCGGGCGATACGCAGTATTTT
CASSVGGTSLSGDTQYF
>15|.|TRBJ2-2|.|TRBV6-5
TGTGCCAGCAGACCTGTACCACACAACACCGGGGAGCTGTTTTTT
CASRPVPHNTGELFF
>14|.|TRBJ1-2|.|TRBV27
TGTGCCAGCAGTCCTCTCCCCACTGACTATGGCTACACCTTC
CASSPLPTDYGYTF
>13|.|TRBJ2-5|.|TRBV7-6
TGTGCCAGTTACGCGGGTTTTCAAGAGACCCAGTACTTC
CASYAGFQETQYF
>14|.|TRBJ1-5|.|TRBV4-1
TGCGCCAGCAGCCAAGGGTCCTACAATCAGCCCCAGCATTTT
CASSQGSYNQPQHF
>14|.|TRBJ1-5|.|TRBV5-6
TGTGCCAGCAGCTTGGGGCAGAACAATCAGCCCCAGCATTTT
CASSLGQNNQPQHF
>15|TRBD2|TRBJ2-3|.|TRBV13
TGTGCCAGCAGCTTTGCTAGCGGGAGAACAGATACGCAGTATTTT
CASSFASGRTDTQYF
>14|.|TRBJ2-7|.|TRBV15
TGTGCCACCAGCAGAGACAGGGGATCCTACGAGCAGTACTTC
CATSRDRGSYEQYF
>16|TRBD2|TRBJ2-7|.|TRBV7-9
TGTGCCAGCAGCTTGGGACTAGCGGGGGGGCATCACGAGCAGTACTTC
CASSLGLAGGHHEQYF